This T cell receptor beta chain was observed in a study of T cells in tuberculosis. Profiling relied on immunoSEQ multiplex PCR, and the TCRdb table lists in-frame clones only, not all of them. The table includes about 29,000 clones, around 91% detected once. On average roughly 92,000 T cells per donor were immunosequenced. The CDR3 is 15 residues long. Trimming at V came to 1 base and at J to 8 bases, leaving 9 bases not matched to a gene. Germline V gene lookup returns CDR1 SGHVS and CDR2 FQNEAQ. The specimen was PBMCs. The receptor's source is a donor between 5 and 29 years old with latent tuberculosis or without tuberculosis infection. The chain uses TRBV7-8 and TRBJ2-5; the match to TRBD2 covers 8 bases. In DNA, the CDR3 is TGTGCCAGCAGCTTAGGTTCTTCCGGGGGGGGAACCCAGTACTTC. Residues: CASSLGSSGGGTQYF.